The 4 T cell receptor beta chains given below trace back to one sample, sequenced in a study of cytomegalovirus exposure and HLA in healthy donors. The PCR contained 60 Vbeta and 13 Jbeta primers. Clones were read by immunoSEQ multiplex PCR, and TCRdb kept only the in-frame ones, dropping some. The data hold nearly 100,000 clones, with roughly 76% observed a single time. Input material: PBMCs. The receptors were sampled from an older woman in good health and CMV-seropositive.

A remark on this clone: Mismatch with germline at one junction end may stem from a read error. The chain carries TRBV7-7 and TRBJ2-1; possible D gene TRBD2, 6 bases. The CDR3 is 15 amino acids. Per germline, CDR1 SSHAT and CDR2 FNYEAQ (reference sequence). The CDR3 DNA reads as TGTGCTAGCAGCTTAACCTCGGCCGGGGGCAATGAGCAGTTCTTC. Amino acids: CASSLTSAGGNEQFF.

The rearrangement links TRBV9 to TRBJ2-3; a possible D gene is TRBD2 (6 bases). CDR1 SGDLS and CDR2 YYNGEE come from the germline V gene. V lost 4 bases and J 3 bases, leaving 21 bases between the germline ends. The CDR3 is made up of 17 amino acids. The CDR3 nucleotides read TGTGCCAGCAGCCCGTGGGGTCTAGCGTCGATTACAGATACGCAGTATTTT. Its protein is CASSPWGLASITDTQYF.

This clone appeared a single time. The gene calls are TRBV2 and TRBJ2-7, with D tentatively TRBD2 (6 bases). Germline CDR1 is SNHLY and CDR2 is FYNNEI. The CDR3 consists of 13 residues. The ends were cut back, 4 bases at V and 5 bases at J, with 12 bases in the middle. The CDR3 region is CASSAGRGHEQYF. The CDR3, as DNA: TGTGCCAGCAGTGCGGGGCGGGGCCACGAGCAGTACTTC.

As to this clone: A much larger clone differs by one base, so this may be a read error. The rearrangement joins TRBV2 to TRBJ2-7; D is unresolved. V was shortened by 5 bases and J by 2 bases, with 4 bases between the two germline ends. Germline values: CDR1 SNHLY, CDR2 FYNNEI. The CDR3 covers 11 residues. The CDR3 nucleotides are TGTGCCAGCAGTTCAGCCTACGAGCAGTACTTC. Translated: CASSSAYEQYF.